What follows are 17 T cell receptor beta chains derived from one specimen sequenced in a study of T cells in Graves' hyperthyroidism and ophthalmopathy. Amplification yielded TCR beta CDR3 regions, with RNA transcripts as the source. Using the HTBI primer set, a first-round RT-PCR was run on the TCR CDR3. TCRdb used MiXCR to reprocess the multiplex PCR reads, holding one entry per CDR3 protein. The repertoire consists of fewer than 800,000 distinct CDR3 sequences, with around 15% occurring once and the leading ten covering under 10%. The source material was blood. These receptors were collected from a man aged 18 to 35 with Graves' hyperthyroidism.

Ten or more counts support this clonotype. The V call is TRBV28, the J call TRBJ1-2; maybe TRBD1 (6 bases). Per the germline V gene, CDR1 is MDHEN and CDR2 is SYDVKM. The CDR3 has 13 residues. With 11 bases removed from V and 2 bases from J, the gap between germline ends came to 15 bases. CDR3 nucleotide sequence: TGTGCCTCACAGGGAAGTGGGAACTATGGCTACACCTTC. Translation gives CASQGSGNYGYTF.

This chain uses TRBV18 with TRBJ1-2; no clear D gene. CDR1 is KGHSH and CDR2 is LQKENI in the germline V gene. Between the trimmed V and J ends, which lost 2 bases and 0 bases, there was a span of 16 bases. This CDR3 contains 17 residues. CDR3 bases: TGTGCCAGCTCACCAAATGTTCCGTCCGAAACTAACTATGGCTACACCTTC. Residues: CASSPNVPSETNYGYTF.

V usage is TRBV4-1 and J usage is TRBJ2-6; D may match TRBD1 or TRBD2 (5 bases each). Trimming pared 4 bases from V and 11 bases from J, leaving 18 bases between. The CDR3 consists of 15 residues. The germline V gene encodes CDR1 MGHRA and CDR2 YSYEKL. CDR3 DNA: TGCGCCAGCAGCCCTTTCGGGGCCCCGCACGACGTCCTGACTTTC. Encoded protein: CASSPFGAPHDVLTF.

This clonotype was recorded at least ten times. Here the CDR3 DNA reads TGCAGTGCTCAGAGATCCACCTCCTACAATGAGCAGTTCTTC. Its translation: CSAQRSTSYNEQFF. J is TRBJ2-1 and V is TRBV20-1, with D unresolved. CDR1 and CDR2 (germline): DFQATT, SNEGSKA (reference sequence). V lost 5 bases to trimming and J lost 0 bases, with 11 bases between them. CDR3 length: 14 residues.

The sample holds many counts of this clonotype. The chain links TRBV12-3 or TRBV12-4 to TRBJ2-2; possible D gene TRBD2, 5 bases. The V end lost 5 bases, the J end lost 0 bases, and 13 bases lay between the germline ends. CDR3 length: 16 amino acids. The DNA for the CDR3 is TGTGCCAGCAGTCCCCAGGAGGCTGCGAACACCGGGGAGCTGTTTTTT. This codes for CASSPQEAANTGELFF.

The rearrangement links TRBV28 to TRBJ1-3; no firm D call. Germline V gives CDR1 MDHEN, CDR2 SYDVKM. The CDR3 is made up of 16 amino acids. V was cut by 5 bases and J by 0 bases, with 14 bases left in between. CDR3 nucleotides: TGTGCCAGCAGTCCACCCTTGGGATCCTCTGGAAACACCATATATTTT. Amino acids: CASSPPLGSSGNTIYF.

This clonotype was seen at least ten times. The chain recombines TRBV28 with TRBJ2-2; 10 positions agree with TRBD2. CDR1 is MDHEN and CDR2 is SYDVKM in the germline V gene. Losses at the gene ends were 4 bases for V and 1 base for J; bases not matched to a gene: 6. This CDR3 is built from 17 residues. CDR3 DNA: TGTGCCAGCAGTTCTCTAGCTAGCGGGGGGAACACCGGGGAGCTGTTTTTT. Amino acids: CASSSLASGGNTGELFF. Full variable domain (outside the CDR3, taken from reference TRBV28 and TRBJ2-2): DVKVTQSSRYLVKRTGEKVFLECVQDMDHENMFWYRQDPGLGLRLIYFSYDVKMKEKGDIPEGYSVSREKKERFSLILESASTNQTSMYLCASSSLASGGNTGELFFGEGSRLTVL.

The chain recombines TRBV10-3 with TRBJ2-7; tentative D call: TRBD2 (6 bases). This CDR3 comprises 14 residues. Trimming removed 6 bases at V and 0 bases at J, with 12 bases between. The germline CDR1 and CDR2 sequences are ENHRY and SYGVKD. The CDR3 loop is CAISLGLSSYEQYF. Here the CDR3 DNA reads TGTGCCATCAGCCTGGGACTCAGCTCCTACGAGCAGTACTTC.

V gene TRBV5-1 combines with J gene TRBJ2-2; 8 bases align to TRBD2. Germline V gives CDR1 SGHRS, CDR2 YFSETQ. With 1 base clipped from V and 3 bases from J, the junction kept 2 bases outside the gene matches. This CDR3 is 15 amino acids long. CDR3 amino acids: CASSLQLADTGELFF. The CDR3 DNA reads as TGCGCCAGCAGCTTGCAACTAGCGGACACCGGGGAGCTGTTTTTT.

This clonotype was picked up many times. The chain joins TRBV28 to TRBJ1-1, with D maybe TRBD1 (5 bases). V lost 2 bases to trimming and J lost 0 bases, with 13 bases between them. CDR3 length equals 16 residues. Germline V lookup: CDR1 MDHEN, CDR2 SYDVKM. DNA for the CDR3: TGTGCCAGCAGTTTAAGGGGTGAATCCTTGAACACTGAAGCTTTCTTT. Encoded protein: CASSLRGESLNTEAFF.

This clonotype turned up a few times. The chain uses TRBV20-1 and TRBJ1-1; D may be TRBD1 (6 bases). The CDR3 is 12 residues long. Per the germline V gene, CDR1 is DFQATT and CDR2 is SNEGSKA (reference sequence). The V end lost 6 bases, the J end lost 2 bases, and 10 bases lay between the germline ends. CDR3 region: CSARTVNTEAFF. The DNA of the CDR3 is TGCAGTGCCCGGACAGTTAACACTGAAGCTTTCTTT.

This clonotype was picked up many times. The genes are TRBV30 and TRBJ2-1, with D maybe TRBD2 (5 bases). Germline assignment: CDR1 GTSNPN and CDR2 SVGIG (reference sequence). The CDR3 length is 16 residues. V dropped 0 bases and J dropped 7 bases, with 19 bases sitting between them. In nucleotides, the CDR3 is TGTGCCTGGAGTGTGTATTCCTTATCCAGGAGGAATGAGCAGTTCTTC. This codes for CAWSVYSLSRRNEQFF. Full variable domain (missing parts from reference TRBV30 and TRBJ2-1): SQTIHQWPATLVQPVGSPLSLECTVEGTSNPNLYWYRQAAGRGLQLLFYSVGIGQISSEVPQNLSASRPQDRQFILSSKKLLLSDSGFYLCAWSVYSLSRRNEQFFGPGTRLTVL.

In its sample, this clonotype was seen many times. V gene TRBV6-5 combines with J gene TRBJ1-1, with 10 bases matching TRBD1. Germline-derived CDR1 and CDR2 are MNHEY and SVGAGI. This CDR3 has 18 residues. The junction had 15 bases not matched to a gene; V was cut back by 4 bases and J by 4 bases. The CDR3 loop is CASSSPWVPGQGITEAFF. The CDR3 DNA follows: TGTGCCAGCAGTTCCCCTTGGGTTCCGGGACAGGGGATCACTGAAGCTTTCTTT.

J is TRBJ2-5 and V is TRBV4-1; 7 nucleotides align to TRBD1. Germline-derived CDR1 and CDR2 are MGHRA and YSYEKL. V was clipped by 3 bases and J by 3 bases; unmatched bases: 10. The CDR3 loop spans 16 amino acids. CDR3 nucleotide sequence: TGCGCCAGCAGCCAGGGACCGGGACAGAGAAAAGAGACCCAGTACTTC. This sequence encodes CASSQGPGQRKETQYF.

The CDR3 loop reads CASGRAYERDTQYF. CDR3 nucleotides: TGTGCCAGCGGACGGGCATACGAGAGGGATACGCAGTATTTT. V usage is TRBV2 and J usage is TRBJ2-3; the D is unclear. Trimming pared 8 bases from V and 6 bases from J, leaving 18 bases between. Germline lookup yields CDR1 SNHLY and CDR2 FYNNEI. The CDR3 contains 14 residues.

This clonotype was recorded many times. The CDR3 sequence is CASSLSGFGEQYF. DNA of the CDR3: TGTGCCAGCAGTTTAAGTGGGTTTGGGGAGCAGTACTTC. The chain recombines TRBV27 with TRBJ2-7; D unclear. This CDR3 region has 13 residues. With 2 bases removed from V and 7 bases from J, the gap between germline ends came to 12 bases. Germline CDR1 MNHEY, CDR2 SMNVEV (reference sequence).

This chain links TRBV20-1 with TRBJ2-7, with 7 bases matching TRBD2. This CDR3 has 12 residues. Germline V gives CDR1 DFQATT, CDR2 SNEGSKA (reference sequence). The V and J ends lost 6 bases and 4 bases, in that order; junction bases with no gene match: 6. CDR3 amino acids: CSAEEREYEQYF. The CDR3 region has the DNA TGCAGTGCAGAAGAGCGGGAATACGAGCAGTACTTC.